The source of this TCR beta chain is a study of blood T cells in healthy people across ages. Primed by a sample-barcoded 5' primer and a J-beta primer mix, a second PCR proceeded for about 6 to 11 cycles. Each sample provided no less than 3 million CDR3-containing paired-end reads. TCRdb used MiXCR to reprocess the 5' RACE reads, holding one entry per CDR3 protein. Of 1.5 million to 2 million distinct CDR3 sequences in the sample, about 50% are singletons; the top ten hold around 2.1%. Study findings and constraints: Any changes in expanded clonotypes were possibly confounded, as donor CMV status remained unknown. Comparison with aged donors showed that long-lived donors had more naive CD4+ cells and higher diversity. Estimates based on one million T cells were treated as lower bounds.

A remark on this clonotype: No antigen is known for it.

Sequenced: blood. The receptor was isolated from a woman in her thirties or forties in good health.

The CDR3 loop reads CASSLTTGGETQYF. The CDR3 DNA is TGTGCCAGCAGTTTAACTACAGGGGGAGAGACCCAGTACTTC. The chain couples TRBV28 to TRBJ2-5, with 8 bases fitting TRBD1. Germline-derived CDR1 and CDR2 are MDHEN and SYDVKM. V was pared by 2 bases and J by 4 bases, with 3 bases of the junction left unmatched. The CDR3 extends over 14 amino acids.